The 8 T cell receptor beta chains listed next were all sequenced from one sample in a study of T cell responses to AZD1222 COVID-19 vaccine. Assay: immunoSEQ multiplex PCR; the TCRdb copy retains only in-frame clones and omits some. The repertoire consists of about 150,000 clones, with 92% occurring once and the leading ten covering under 4%. Sample: peripheral blood, taken on day 0 of AZD1222 vaccination. The receptors stem from an adult in good health.

This chain uses TRBV5-1 with TRBJ1-3; 7 nucleotides agree with TRBD1. After removal of 4 bases from V and 0 bases from J, the junction contained 4 bases not matched to a gene. CDR3 length equals 15 residues. CDR1 and CDR2 (germline): SGHRS, YFSETQ. CDR3 nucleotide sequence: TGCGCCAGCAGCGTAGACAGGGACTCTGGAAACACCATATATTTT. Its protein is CASSVDRDSGNTIYF.

V gene TRBV28 combines with J gene TRBJ1-2; 7 bases agree with TRBD1. Looked up from germline, CDR1 is MDHEN and CDR2 is SYDVKM. The J segment lost 1 base and the V segment lost 8 bases, leaving 10 bases of the junction unmatched. The CDR3 contains 15 residues. The CDR3 coding sequence is TGTGCCAGCTCCGGACAGGCCTTCCTTAACTATGGCTACACCTTC. It encodes CASSGQAFLNYGYTF.

The chain uses TRBV4-3 and TRBJ2-7; TRBD2 might be the D (5 bases). The CDR3 runs to 17 residues. V shed 0 bases and J shed 3 bases, with 18 bases lying between them. Looked up from germline, CDR1 is LGHNA and CDR2 is YSLEER. In nucleotides, the CDR3 is TGCGCCAGCAGCCAAGAGTATAGAGGGAGAGGGTACTACGAGCAGTACTTC. This translates into CASSQEYRGRGYYEQYF.

The V gene is TRBV3-1 (or the pseudogene TRBV3-2), the J gene TRBJ1-5, with 9 bases aligning to TRBD1. In germline, CDR1 is LGHDT, CDR2 YNNKEL (reference sequence). The CDR3 sequence is 15 residues long. Trimming removed 4 bases from V and 3 bases from J; junction bases left unmatched: 4. Written as DNA, the CDR3 is TGTGCCAGCAGCCCCGGGACAGGGAACAATCAGCCCCAGCATTTT. Translated, it gives CASSPGTGNNQPQHF.

The chain has TRBV5-5 and TRBJ2-7; no reliable D call. The V gene's germline CDR1 is SGHKS and CDR2 YYEKEE (reference sequence). Between the trimmed V and J ends, which lost 2 bases and 2 bases, there was a span of 11 bases. This CDR3 region has 14 residues. CDR3 DNA sequence: TGTGCCAGCAGCTTCGGGCAGGCCCCCTACGAGCAGTACTTC. Protein sequence: CASSFGQAPYEQYF.

The genes are TRBV7-8 and TRBJ1-1, with D perhaps TRBD1 (5 bases). The V end lost 4 bases, the J end lost 0 bases, and 12 bases lay between the germline ends. This CDR3 contains 15 residues. The germline V gene encodes CDR1 SGHVS and CDR2 FQNEAQ. In nucleotides, the CDR3 is TGTGCCAGCAGCTCTTTGGGGGGAATGAACACTGAAGCTTTCTTT. Translating gives CASSSLGGMNTEAFF.

The chain employs TRBV30 and TRBJ1-1; no clear D gene. Germline CDR1 reads GTSNPN; CDR2 reads SVGIG (reference sequence). V was pared by 0 bases and J by 5 bases, with 4 bases between. This CDR3 is built from 11 residues. The CDR3 reads CAWSVSTEAFF. Written as DNA, the CDR3 is TGTGCCTGGAGTGTATCGACTGAAGCTTTCTTT.

The chain combines TRBV4-3 with TRBJ2-7, with D tentatively TRBD1 or TRBD2 (5 bases each). Trimming removed 1 base at V and 3 bases at J, with 13 bases between. The CDR3 is made up of 15 amino acids. CDR1 is LGHNA, CDR2 YSLEER, per germline. The CDR3, as DNA: TGCGCCAGCAGCCAAGGGACCGGGGCTTACTACGAGCAGTACTTC. Its translation: CASSQGTGAYYEQYF.